The clone carrying this T cell receptor (beta chain) was observed a single time. Its antigen is still unknown. These data originate in a study of blood T cells in healthy people across ages. Through a sample-barcoded 5' primer and a J-beta primer mix, a second PCR was run for roughly 6 to 11 cycles. No fewer than 2.5 million CDR3-containing paired-end reads came from each sample. TCRdb reanalysed the 5' RACE reads using MiXCR and keeps one entry per CDR3 protein. The table shows 1.5 million or so distinct CDR3 sequences, with approximately 42% occurring only once. CDR3 length: 13 amino acids. Study-wide results and caveats: Greater diversity and more naive CD4+ cells were seen in long-lived donors than in aged donors.

The source material was blood. V is TRBV21-1 and J is TRBJ2-1. TRBV21-1 is described as a pseudogene. This clonotype was sampled from a woman aged 18-29 years in good health. CDR3: CASSKGNYNEQFF. The CDR3 coding sequence is TGTGCCAGCAGCAAAGGGAACTACAATGAGCAGTTCTTC.